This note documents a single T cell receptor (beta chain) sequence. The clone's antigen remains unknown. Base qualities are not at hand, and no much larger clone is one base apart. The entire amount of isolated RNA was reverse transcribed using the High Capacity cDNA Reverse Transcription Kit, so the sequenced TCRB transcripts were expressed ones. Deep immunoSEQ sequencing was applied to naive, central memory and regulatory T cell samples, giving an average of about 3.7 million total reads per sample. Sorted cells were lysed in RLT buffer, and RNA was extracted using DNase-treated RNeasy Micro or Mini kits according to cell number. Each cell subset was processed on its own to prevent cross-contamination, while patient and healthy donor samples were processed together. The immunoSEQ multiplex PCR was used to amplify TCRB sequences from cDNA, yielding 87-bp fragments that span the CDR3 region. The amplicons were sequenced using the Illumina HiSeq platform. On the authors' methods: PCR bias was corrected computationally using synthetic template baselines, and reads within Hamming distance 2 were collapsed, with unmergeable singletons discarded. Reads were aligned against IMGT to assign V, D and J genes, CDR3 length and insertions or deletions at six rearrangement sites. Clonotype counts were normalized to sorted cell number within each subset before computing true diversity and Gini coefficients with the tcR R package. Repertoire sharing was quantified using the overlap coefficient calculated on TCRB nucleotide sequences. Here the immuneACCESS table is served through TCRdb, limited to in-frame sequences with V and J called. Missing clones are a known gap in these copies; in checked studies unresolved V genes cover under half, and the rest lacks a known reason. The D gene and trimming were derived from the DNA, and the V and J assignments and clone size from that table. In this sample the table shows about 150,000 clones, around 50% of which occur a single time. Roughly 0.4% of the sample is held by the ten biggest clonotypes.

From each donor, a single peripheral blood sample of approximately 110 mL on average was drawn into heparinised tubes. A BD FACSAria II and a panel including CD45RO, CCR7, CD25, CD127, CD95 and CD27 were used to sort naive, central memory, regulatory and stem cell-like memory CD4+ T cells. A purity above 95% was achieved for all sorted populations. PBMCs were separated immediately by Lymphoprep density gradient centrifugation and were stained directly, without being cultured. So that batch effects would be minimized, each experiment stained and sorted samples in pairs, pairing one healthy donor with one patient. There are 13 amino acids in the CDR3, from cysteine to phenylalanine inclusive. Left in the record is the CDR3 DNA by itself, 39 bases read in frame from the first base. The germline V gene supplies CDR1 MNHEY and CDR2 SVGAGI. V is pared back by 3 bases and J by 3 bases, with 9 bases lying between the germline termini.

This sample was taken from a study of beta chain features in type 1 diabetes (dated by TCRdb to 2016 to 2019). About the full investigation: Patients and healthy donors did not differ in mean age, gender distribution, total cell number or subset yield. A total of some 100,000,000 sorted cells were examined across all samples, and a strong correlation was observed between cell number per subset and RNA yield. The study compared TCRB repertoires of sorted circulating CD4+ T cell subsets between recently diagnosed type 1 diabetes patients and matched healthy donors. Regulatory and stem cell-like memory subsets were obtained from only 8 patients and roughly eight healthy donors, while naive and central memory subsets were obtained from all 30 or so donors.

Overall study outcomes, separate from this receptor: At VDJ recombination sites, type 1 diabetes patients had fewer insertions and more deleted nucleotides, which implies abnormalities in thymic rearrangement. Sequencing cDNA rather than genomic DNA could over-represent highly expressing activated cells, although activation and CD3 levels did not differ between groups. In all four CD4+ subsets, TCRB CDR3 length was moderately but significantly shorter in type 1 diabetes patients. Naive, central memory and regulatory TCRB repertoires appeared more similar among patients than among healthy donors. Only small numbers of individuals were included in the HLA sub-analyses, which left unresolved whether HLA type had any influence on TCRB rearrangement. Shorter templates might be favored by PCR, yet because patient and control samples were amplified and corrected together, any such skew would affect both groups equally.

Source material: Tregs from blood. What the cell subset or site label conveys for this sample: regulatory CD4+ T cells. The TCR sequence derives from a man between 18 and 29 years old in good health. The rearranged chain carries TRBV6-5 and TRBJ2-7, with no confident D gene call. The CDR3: CASSYRVGYEQYF. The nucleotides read TGTGCCAGCAGTTATCGGGTAGGCTACGAGCAGTACTTC.